These 23 T cell receptor beta chains were sequenced from one sample in a study of identical twins (dated by TCRdb to about 2016). Library construction relied on 5' RACE. The sequencer listed for this sample is Illumina HiSeq 2000. TCRdb itself trimmed the public reads at Q25 with fastp, ran MiXCR and retained productive beta chains. Each entry is one CDR3 protein sequence, shown with its most common DNA and genes. The sample yields 500,000 to 550,000 distinct CDR3 sequences; roughly 21% were counted once. 0.75% to 0.95% of the sample rests with the top ten. The sample was also linked to a second study, of T cells expressing NK-cell markers.

Sequenced input: CD4+ T cells sorted from blood. The receptors were sampled from a woman under 30 in good health.

The genes are TRBV7-2 and TRBJ1-4; no definite D call. V lost 5 bases and J 5 bases, leaving 15 bases between the germline ends. The CDR3 is 15 amino acids. Per the germline V gene, CDR1 is SGHTA and CDR2 is FQGNSA. As DNA, the CDR3 is TGTGCCAGCAGCCCGGGGAGGGCGGGAAATGAAAAACTGTTTTTT. This gives the protein CASSPGRAGNEKLFF.

This clonotype was found many times. The chain carries TRBV3-1 and TRBJ2-2, with D tentatively TRBD2 (5 bases). V lost 2 bases and J 7 bases, leaving 8 bases between the germline ends. The germline gives CDR1 LGHDT, CDR2 YNNKEL (reference sequence). The CDR3 runs to 13 residues. The CDR3 DNA sequence: TGTGCCAGCAGCCAAACCGGAGGCGGGGAGCTGTTTTTT. Amino acid sequence: CASSQTGGGELFF.

The sample holds a few counts of this clonotype. The chain combines TRBV20-1 with TRBJ2-5, with D unclear. This CDR3 region has 14 residues. V was clipped by 0 bases and J by 2 bases, with 10 bases between them. The germline V gene encodes CDR1 DFQATT and CDR2 SNEGSKA (reference sequence). CDR3 nucleotide sequence: TGCAGTGCTAGAGATCCTTATCAGCAAGAGACCCAGTACTTC. This sequence encodes CSARDPYQQETQYF.

The chain carries TRBV6-1 and TRBJ2-1; 12 bases match TRBD2. This CDR3 contains 21 residues. CDR1 and CDR2 (germline): MNHNS, SASEGT. With 4 bases clipped from V and 0 bases from J, the junction kept 16 bases outside the gene matches. The CDR3 reads CASSANRQGLAGGFSYNEQFF. The CDR3 nucleotides are TGTGCCAGCAGTGCGAACCGACAGGGGCTAGCGGGAGGGTTCTCCTACAATGAGCAGTTCTTC.

The sample holds a few counts of this clonotype. The chain employs TRBV6-5 and TRBJ2-4; no reliable D call. The CDR3 sequence is 13 residues long. Trimming removed 4 bases from V and 9 bases from J, with 13 bases in between. From germline, CDR1 is MNHEY and CDR2 SVGAGI. The CDR3 region has the DNA TGTGCCAGCAGTTTTAACTCGCAAGGCATTCAGTACTTC. Its protein is CASSFNSQGIQYF.

This clonotype was observed once. The chain has TRBV4-2 and TRBJ2-7; maybe TRBD2 (6 bases). Trimming shortened V by 2 bases and J by 1 base, and 15 bases separated the two germline ends. The CDR3 consists of 16 residues. Germline CDR1 LGHNA, CDR2 YNFKEQ. In DNA form, the CDR3 reads TGTGCCAGCAGCCAAAAGGGAGGTGACCCTTCCTACGAGCAGTACTTC. It encodes CASSQKGGDPSYEQYF.

This clonotype has ten or more counts. The rearrangement uses TRBV12-3 or TRBV12-4 and TRBJ2-5, with D perhaps being TRBD1 or TRBD2 (5 bases each). Trimming cost V 6 bases and J 1 base, with 18 bases left between them. There are 16 residues in the CDR3. CDR3 nucleotide sequence: TGTGCCAGCAGGCCGGGGCCAGGGTCGCTCCAAGAGACCCAGTACTTC. Translation gives CASRPGPGSLQETQYF.

This clonotype was picked up a small number of times. J is TRBJ2-7 and V is TRBV27; a weak D match, TRBD1 (7 bases). The V gene lost 10 bases and the J gene lost 2 bases, with 21 bases spanning the gap. Germline loops: CDR1 MNHEY, CDR2 SMNVEV (reference sequence). The CDR3 loop spans 15 amino acids. In nucleotides, the CDR3 is TGTGCCACTCTCCCGCTCCAGGGGGGACCCTACGAGCAGTACTTC. The encoded protein is CATLPLQGGPYEQYF.

Of note for this clonotype: A read error may produce the germline difference seen at one junction end. The chain couples TRBV25-1 to TRBJ2-1; TRBD2 matches at 10 bases. The CDR3 has 17 residues. Germline CDR1 and CDR2: MGHDK and SYGVNS. The CDR3 spells CASSEPSGGRSYNEQSF. The CDR3 DNA reads as TGTGCCAGCAGTGAGCCTAGCGGGGGCCGCTCCTACAATGAGCAGTCCTTC.

The sample holds a few counts of this clonotype. The genes are TRBV7-2 and TRBJ2-7; the D gene is possibly TRBD2 (5 bases). CDR3 length: 13 amino acids. Deletions cut 1 base from V and 6 bases from J, with 10 bases between. CDR1 is SGHTA and CDR2 is FQGNSA in the germline V gene. In DNA, the CDR3 is TGTGCCAGCAGCTTAGTGATGGGAGCCGAGCAGTACTTC. Its translation is CASSLVMGAEQYF.

The chain uses TRBV15 and TRBJ1-3; D gene unclear. The CDR3 loop spans 16 amino acids. The V gene lost 3 bases and the J gene lost 0 bases, with 12 bases spanning the gap. CDR1 is LNHNV, CDR2 YYDKDF, per germline (reference sequence). Here the CDR3 DNA reads TGTGCCACCAGCAGGACCCGAGGCAGCTCTGGAAACACCATATATTTT. This sequence encodes CATSRTRGSSGNTIYF.

The J gene is TRBJ2-7, the V gene TRBV10-2; D gene uncertain. V lost 0 bases to trimming and J lost 0 bases, with 9 bases between them. Per germline, CDR1 WSHSY and CDR2 SAAADI. The CDR3 runs to 15 residues. The CDR3 spells CASSESGLRSYEQYF. The DNA for the CDR3 is TGCGCCAGCAGTGAGTCTGGCCTCCGCTCCTACGAGCAGTACTTC.

There are many counts of this clonotype. The chain uses TRBV12-3 or TRBV12-4 and TRBJ2-1, with TRBD2 matching 11 bases. Trimming took 5 bases from V and 0 from J; bases not matched to a gene: 3. The CDR3 has 16 residues. CDR3 coding DNA: TGTGCCAGCAGTCGTACTAGCGGGAGCTCCTACAATGAGCAGTTCTTC. Encoded protein: CASSRTSGSSYNEQFF.

This clonotype was detected a few times. The gene calls are TRBV7-9 and TRBJ2-1; D unresolved. Germline V gene lookup returns CDR1 SEHNR and CDR2 FQNEAQ (reference sequence). The CDR3 is 12 residues long. Trimming stripped 5 bases from V and 12 bases from J, with 14 bases between. The CDR3 DNA reads TGTGCCAGCAGCCCAATCGTGCCAGGGCAGTTCTTC. Its translation is CASSPIVPGQFF.

This clonotype was picked up a small number of times. V gene TRBV20-1 combines with J gene TRBJ2-7; D ambiguous. CDR1 and CDR2 (germline): DFQATT, SNEGSKA (reference sequence). The CDR3 runs to 12 residues. Trimming cost V 3 bases and J 0 bases, with 6 bases left between them. The CDR3 is CSARGLSYEQYF. In DNA form, the CDR3 reads TGCAGTGCTAGGGGTCTCTCCTACGAGCAGTACTTC.

The J gene is TRBJ2-1, the V gene TRBV20-1; 9 positions match TRBD2. The trim removed 1 base at V and 8 bases at J, leaving 12 bases unmatched. From germline, CDR1 is DFQATT and CDR2 SNEGSKA (reference sequence). CDR3 length: 16 residues. This CDR3 is CSARGGLARYLYEQFF. The CDR3 nucleotides read TGCAGTGCTAGAGGGGGACTAGCCCGTTATCTCTATGAGCAGTTCTTC.

V gene TRBV20-1 combines with J gene TRBJ2-5; tentative D call: TRBD1 (5 bases). V dropped 5 bases and J dropped 4 bases, with 14 bases sitting between them. CDR1 is DFQATT, CDR2 SNEGSKA, per germline (reference sequence). The CDR3 is 13 residues long. This CDR3 reads CSASAWQGETQYF. In DNA form, the CDR3 reads TGCAGTGCTTCCGCCTGGCAGGGAGAGACCCAGTACTTC.

This clonotype occurred a few times. J is TRBJ2-5 and V is TRBV10-2; the match to TRBD1 covers 8 bases. V shed 3 bases and J 5 bases; nucleotides not matched to a gene: 2. Germline V gene sequence: CDR1 WSHSY, CDR2 SAAADI. This CDR3 has 13 amino acids. This chain's CDR3 is CASSDRTGETQYF. DNA for the CDR3: TGCGCCAGCAGTGATCGGACAGGGGAGACCCAGTACTTC.

This clonotype was recorded a few times. The rearrangement uses TRBV20-1 and TRBJ2-5, with D hard to call. Trimming took off 0 bases at V and 6 bases at J, with 2 bases between the two ends. Germline V gene sequence: CDR1 DFQATT, CDR2 SNEGSKA (reference sequence). This CDR3 is built from 10 residues. The CDR3 here is CSAREQTQYF. The CDR3 nucleotides read TGCAGTGCTAGAGAACAGACCCAGTACTTC.

This clonotype turned up a few times. V usage is TRBV7-2 and J usage is TRBJ2-1; 7 bases agree with TRBD2. The CDR3 loop spans 13 amino acids. Trimming cost V 6 bases and J 8 bases; bases outside gene matches: 7. The germline CDR1 and CDR2 sequences are SGHTA and FQGNSA. The CDR3 region is CASRTSAGDEQFF. As DNA, the CDR3 is TGTGCCAGCAGAACTAGCGCGGGAGATGAGCAGTTCTTC.

The gene calls are TRBV7-3 and TRBJ1-1; D gene unclear. The germline V and J ends were trimmed by 1 base and 3 bases, with 9 bases remaining between them. This CDR3 contains 14 residues. Germline loops: CDR1 SGHTA, CDR2 FQGTGA. CDR3 DNA sequence: TGTGCCAGCAGCTTAATTGGAGGCGACACTGAAGCTTTCTTT. Translating gives CASSLIGGDTEAFF.

There are many counts of this clonotype. The rearrangement uses TRBV12-3 or TRBV12-4 and TRBJ2-3; D remains unclear. Trimming shortened V by 7 bases and J by 2 bases, and 7 bases separated the two germline ends. CDR3 length equals 12 residues. CDR3 protein: CASTGLTDTQYF. The DNA of the CDR3 is TGTGCCAGCACCGGCCTCACAGATACGCAGTATTTT.

In its sample, this clonotype was seen a few times. The rearrangement uses TRBV4-3 and TRBJ2-7; D is unresolved. Germline CDR1 and CDR2: LGHNA and YSLEER. V was shortened by 0 bases and J by 6 bases, with 12 bases between the two germline ends. This CDR3 is 14 amino acids long. CDR3 region: CASSQDIRSTEQYF. In DNA, the CDR3 is TGCGCCAGCAGCCAAGATATACGGTCTACCGAGCAGTACTTC.